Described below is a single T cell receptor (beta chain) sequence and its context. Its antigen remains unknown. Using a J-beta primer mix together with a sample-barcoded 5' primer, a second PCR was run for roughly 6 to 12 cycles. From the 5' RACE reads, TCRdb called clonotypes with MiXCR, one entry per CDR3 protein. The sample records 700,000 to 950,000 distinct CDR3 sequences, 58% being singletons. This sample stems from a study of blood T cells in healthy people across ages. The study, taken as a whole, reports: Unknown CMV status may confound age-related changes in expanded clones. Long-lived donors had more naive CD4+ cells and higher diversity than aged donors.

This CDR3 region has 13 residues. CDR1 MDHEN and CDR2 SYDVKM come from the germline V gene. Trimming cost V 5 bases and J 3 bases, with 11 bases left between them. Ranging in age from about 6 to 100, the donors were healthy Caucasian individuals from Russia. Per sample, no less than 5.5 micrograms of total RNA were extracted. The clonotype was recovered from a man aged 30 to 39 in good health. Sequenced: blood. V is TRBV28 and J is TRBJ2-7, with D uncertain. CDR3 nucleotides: TGTGCCAGCAGTGTCACAGCGAACTACGAGCAGTACTTC. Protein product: CASSVTANYEQYF.